The TCR beta chain under discussion was sequenced for a study of blood T cell repertoires in COVID-19. About the research overall: Whether acute or convalescent, the COVID-19 samples came from the United States, Italy and Spain. T cells, B-cell-depleted T cells, or PBMCs provided the cDNA or gDNA that served as material.

Per the authors' pipeline: Amplification of reference gene primers provided the estimated nucleated cell counts. This table comes from immunoSEQ multiplex PCR, and its TCRdb copy is limited to in-frame clones, with some not included. V, J and clone size reflect that table, while D and trimming were determined from the DNA. The repertoire holds 81,000 or so clones, with approximately 92% as singletons. V shed 4 bases and J 3 bases; nucleotides not matched to a gene: 11. The CDR3 has 16 amino acids. Germline V gives CDR1 SGHRS, CDR2 YFSETQ. The chain joins TRBV5-1 to TRBJ1-2; 8 bases fit TRBD1. This clonotype was sampled from a woman aged 55-70 years with active COVID-19. The sequenced material came from peripheral blood. The DNA of the CDR3 is TGCGCCAGCAGCCGCCATACTTCGACAGGGGACTATGGCTACACCTTC. Protein: CASSRHTSTGDYGYTF. Full variable domain (missing parts from reference TRBV5-1 and TRBJ1-2): KAGVTQTPRYLIKTRGQQVTLSCSPISGHRSVSWYQQTPGQGLQFLFEYFSETQRNKGNFPGRFSGRQFSNSRSEMNVSTLELGDSALYLCASSRHTSTGDYGYTFGSGTRLTVV.